The entry below describes one TCR beta chain. This entry is derived from a study of blood T cell repertoires in COVID-19. Study details: The United States, Italy and Spain were the sources of the acute and convalescent COVID-19 samples. Sources were T cells, B-cell-depleted T cells, or PBMCs; the material itself was cDNA or gDNA.

The CDR3 consists of 16 residues. V lost 1 base and J lost 3; bases outside the gene matches: 3. Germline CDR1 and CDR2: LNHDA and SQIVND (reference sequence). Authors' processing steps: The assay estimated nucleated cells by amplifying reference gene primers. The protocol was immunoSEQ multiplex PCR, while the TCRdb copy is restricted to in-frame clones and leaves out a portion. V, J and clone size were drawn from that table, and D and trimming were deduced from the DNA. In the table there are 130,000 to 150,000 clones, more than 65% of which are singletons. The rearrangement joins TRBV19 to TRBJ1-5; 10 nucleotides match TRBD1. Material for sequencing was peripheral blood. The source is a man between 60 and 70 years old with active or convalescent COVID-19. The CDR3 sequence is CASSIGDRGINQPQHF. In nucleotides, the CDR3 is TGTGCCAGTAGTATAGGGGACAGGGGAATCAATCAGCCCCAGCATTTT.